This entry is about one T cell receptor (beta chain). These data belong to a study of T cells after somatic rescue of genetic block. The repertoire was sequenced with immunoSEQ multiplex PCR; TCRdb's copy has only in-frame clones and lacks some. The sample includes about 15,000 clones, around 70% of them seen just once. The J segment lost 6 bases and the V segment lost 4 bases, leaving 3 bases of the junction unmatched. The CDR3 extends over 12 amino acids. The germline gives CDR1 MDHEN, CDR2 SYDVKM. This TCR came from a boy between 5 and 17 years old. This rearrangement joins TRBV28 to TRBJ2-7; the match to TRBD2 covers 7 bases. Sequencing was carried out using peripheral blood mononuclear cells (PBMCs). CDR3 nucleotides: TGTGCCAGCAGTTACCCGGGAGGCGAGCAGTACTTC. This codes for CASSYPGGEQYF.